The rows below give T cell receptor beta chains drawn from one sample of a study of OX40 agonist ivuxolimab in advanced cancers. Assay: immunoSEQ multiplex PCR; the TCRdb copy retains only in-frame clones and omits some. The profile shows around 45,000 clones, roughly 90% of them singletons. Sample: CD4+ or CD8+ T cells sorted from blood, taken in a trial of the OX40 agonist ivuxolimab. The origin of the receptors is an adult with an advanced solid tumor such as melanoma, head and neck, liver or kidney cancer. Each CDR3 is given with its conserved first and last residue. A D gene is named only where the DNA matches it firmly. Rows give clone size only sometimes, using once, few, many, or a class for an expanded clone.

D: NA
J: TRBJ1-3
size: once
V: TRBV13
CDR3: CASSIGGSGNTIYF
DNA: TGTGCCAGCAGCATAGGGGGGTCCGGAAACACCATATATTTT

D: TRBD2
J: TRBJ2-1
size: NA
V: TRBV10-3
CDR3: CAISESASGGGNEQFF
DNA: TGTGCCATCAGTGAGTCTGCTAGCGGGGGAGGGAATGAGCAGTTCTTC

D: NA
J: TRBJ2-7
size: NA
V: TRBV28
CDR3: CASRPSERADSYEQYF
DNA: TGTGCCAGCAGGCCCTCTGAGAGGGCGGACTCCTACGAGCAGTACTTC

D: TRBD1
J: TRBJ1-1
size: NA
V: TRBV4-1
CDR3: CASSAAGGTEAFF
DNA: TGCGCCAGCAGCGCTGCAGGGGGCACTGAAGCTTTCTTT

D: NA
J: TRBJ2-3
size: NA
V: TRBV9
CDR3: CASREQGGDTQYF
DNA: TGTGCCAGCAGAGAACAAGGGGGAGATACGCAGTATTTT

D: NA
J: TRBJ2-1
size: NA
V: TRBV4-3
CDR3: CASSQVRGTSYNEQFF
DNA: TGCGCCAGCAGCCAAGTCCGAGGGACCTCCTACAATGAGCAGTTCTTC

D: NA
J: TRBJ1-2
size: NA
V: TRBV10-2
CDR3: CASRDGIYGYTF
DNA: TGCGCCAGCAGGGACGGAATTTATGGCTACACCTTC

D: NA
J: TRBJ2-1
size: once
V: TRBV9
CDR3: CASSEETRWNEQFF
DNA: TGTGCCAGCAGCGAGGAGACTAGATGGAATGAGCAGTTCTTC

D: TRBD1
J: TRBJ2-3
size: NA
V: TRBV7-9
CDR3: CASSTGQGKTDTQYF
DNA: TGTGCCAGCAGCACCGGACAGGGAAAGACAGATACGCAGTATTTT

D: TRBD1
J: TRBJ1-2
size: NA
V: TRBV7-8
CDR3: CASSLLVQGALTKNYGYTF
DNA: TGTGCCAGCAGCTTACTCGTACAGGGGGCTCTAACTAAGAACTATGGCTACACCTTC

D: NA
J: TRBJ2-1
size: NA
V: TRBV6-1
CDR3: CASSESFATDLYNEQFF
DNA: TGTGCCAGCAGTGAAAGTTTCGCGACAGACCTCTACAATGAGCAGTTCTTC

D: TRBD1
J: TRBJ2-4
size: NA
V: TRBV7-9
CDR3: CASSLGQGAAKNIQYF
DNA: TGTGCCAGCAGCTTGGGACAGGGGGCCGCCAAAAACATTCAGTACTTC

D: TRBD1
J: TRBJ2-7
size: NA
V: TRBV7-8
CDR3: CASSFGTVSYEQYF
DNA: TGTGCCAGCAGCTTTGGGACAGTCTCCTACGAGCAGTACTTC

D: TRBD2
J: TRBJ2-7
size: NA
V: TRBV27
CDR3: CASSLVIAGSSYEQYF
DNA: TGTGCCAGCAGTTTAGTAATAGCGGGTAGCTCCTACGAGCAGTACTTC

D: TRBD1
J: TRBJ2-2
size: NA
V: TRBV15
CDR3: CATAQGTTGELFF
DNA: TGTGCCACCGCACAGGGGACCACCGGGGAGCTGTTTTTT

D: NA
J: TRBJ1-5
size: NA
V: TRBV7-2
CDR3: CASSLTNQPQHF
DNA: TGTGCCAGCAGCTTGACAAATCAGCCCCAGCATTTT

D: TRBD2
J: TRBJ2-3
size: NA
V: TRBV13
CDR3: CASSPVLRGVTDTQYF
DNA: TGTGCCAGCAGCCCAGTTCTGCGGGGGGTCACAGATACGCAGTATTTT

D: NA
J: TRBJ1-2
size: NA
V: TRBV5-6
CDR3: CASSRLYSVYGYTF
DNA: TGTGCCAGCAGCCGCCTATACAGCGTCTATGGCTACACCTTC

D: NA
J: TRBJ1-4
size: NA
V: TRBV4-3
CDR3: CASSQERGGLGEKLFF
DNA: TGCGCCAGCAGCCAAGAAAGAGGAGGGCTGGGGGAAAAACTGTTTTTT

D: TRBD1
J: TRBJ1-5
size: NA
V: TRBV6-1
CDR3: CATWDSSYSNQPQHF
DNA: TGTGCCACCTGGGACAGTTCCTATAGCAATCAGCCCCAGCATTTT

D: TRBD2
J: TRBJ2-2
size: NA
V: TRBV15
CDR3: CATSLGRSNGELFF
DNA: TGTGCCACCAGCCTCGGGAGGTCGAACGGGGAGCTGTTTTTT

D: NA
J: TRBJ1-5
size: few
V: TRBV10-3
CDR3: CAIRTDEYQPQHF
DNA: TGTGCCATCAGAACGGACGAGTATCAGCCCCAGCATTTT

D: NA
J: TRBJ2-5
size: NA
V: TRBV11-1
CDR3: CASRGGLETQYF
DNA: TGTGCCAGCAGAGGGGGATTGGAGACCCAGTACTTC

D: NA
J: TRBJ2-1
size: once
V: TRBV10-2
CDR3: CATSGEPINEQFF
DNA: TGCGCCACCTCAGGGGAACCAATTAATGAGCAGTTCTTC

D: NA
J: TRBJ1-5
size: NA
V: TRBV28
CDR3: CASRGGVTSQPQHF
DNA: TGTGCCAGCAGGGGGGGCGTAACCAGTCAGCCCCAGCATTTT

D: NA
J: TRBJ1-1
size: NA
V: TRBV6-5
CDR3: CASRGFLREKTEAFF
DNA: TGTGCCAGCAGGGGGTTTCTTAGGGAGAAGACTGAAGCTTTCTTT

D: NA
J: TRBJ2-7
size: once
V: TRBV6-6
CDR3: CASSYSVTEPAEQYF
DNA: TGTGCCAGCAGTTACTCTGTGACAGAGCCGGCCGAGCAGTACTTC

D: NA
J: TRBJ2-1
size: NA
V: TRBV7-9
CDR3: CASSRQDLGYNEQFF
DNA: TGTGCCAGCAGCCGACAGGACCTCGGGTACAATGAGCAGTTCTTC

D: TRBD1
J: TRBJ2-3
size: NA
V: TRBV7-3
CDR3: CASSLGTAQRWNTDTQYF
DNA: TGTGCCAGCAGCTTAGGGACAGCCCAGCGGTGGAACACAGATACGCAGTATTTT

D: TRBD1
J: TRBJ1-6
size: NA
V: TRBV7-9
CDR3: CASSLAGQGPYNSPLHF
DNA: TGTGCCAGCAGCTTAGCCGGACAGGGACCGTATAATTCACCCCTCCACTTT

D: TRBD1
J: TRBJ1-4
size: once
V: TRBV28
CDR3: CASSFPTGGHSNEKLFF
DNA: TGTGCCAGCAGTTTCCCTACAGGGGGCCACAGTAATGAAAAACTGTTTTTT

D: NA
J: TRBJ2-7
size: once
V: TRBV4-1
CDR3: CASSQGVGGYEQYF
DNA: TGCGCCAGCAGCCAAGGGGTAGGGGGCTACGAGCAGTACTTC

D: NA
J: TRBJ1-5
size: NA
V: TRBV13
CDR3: CASSLARANQPQHF
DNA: TGTGCCAGCAGCTTAGCCCGGGCCAACCAGCCCCAGCATTTT

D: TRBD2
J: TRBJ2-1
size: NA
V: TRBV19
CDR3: CASIGTNYNEQFF
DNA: TGTGCCAGTATCGGGACTAACTACAATGAGCAGTTCTTC

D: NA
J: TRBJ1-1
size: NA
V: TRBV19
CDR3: CASSIGNTEAFF
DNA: TGTGCCAGTAGTATAGGAAACACTGAAGCTTTCTTT

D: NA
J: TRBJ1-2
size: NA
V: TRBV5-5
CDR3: CASRIGPEANYGYTF
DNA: TGTGCCAGCAGAATTGGGCCCGAAGCGAACTATGGCTACACCTTC

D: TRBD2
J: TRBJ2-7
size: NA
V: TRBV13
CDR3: CASSWLGGGSYEQYF
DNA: TGTGCCAGCAGCTGGCTTGGGGGGGGCTCCTACGAGCAGTACTTC

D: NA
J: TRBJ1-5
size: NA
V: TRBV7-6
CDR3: CASSSESSNQPQHF
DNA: TGTGCCAGCAGCTCCGAGTCGAGCAATCAGCCCCAGCATTTT

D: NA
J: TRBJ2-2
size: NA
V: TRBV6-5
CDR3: CASSYSQNTGELFF
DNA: TGTGCCAGCAGTTATTCCCAGAACACCGGGGAGCTGTTTTTT